Sequencing of this TCR beta chain was carried out in a study of control samples from healthy donors and cancer patients. The table came from immunoSEQ multiplex PCR; TCRdb's copy has only in-frame clones and leaves some out. The repertoire has around 140,000 clones, roughly nine tenths of them found once; the top ten carry about 7.1%. The V end was cut by 4 bases, the J end by 5 bases, with 20 bases between. The germline gives CDR1 SGHNT, CDR2 YYREEE (reference sequence). This CDR3 region has 16 residues. This sequence originates from a man between 18 and 35 years old in good health. The sequencing input was blood. The chain recombines TRBV5-4 with TRBJ2-3; no clear D. CDR3 bases: TGTGCCAGCAGCCTCTCCCTTCCCCCATCTATAGATACGCAGTATTTT. Amino acid sequence: CASSLSLPPSIDTQYF.